The source of this T cell receptor (beta chain) is a study of T-cell memory formation after mild COVID-19. Study-level points and caveats: Memory from before infection featured some responding clones, which suggests cross-reactive memory joined. Whether second-wave clones peaking at day 37 were SARS-CoV-2 specific went unconfirmed.

TCRdb re-analysed the 5' RACE reads in MiXCR, keeping a single row per CDR3 protein. Among 190,000 or so distinct CDR3 sequences listed, about a fifth were seen once. This clonotype was observed a few times. Antigen unknown. With V trimmed by 3 bases and J by 1 base, 2 bases remained unmatched. CDR1 and CDR2 from the germline V gene are DFQATT and SNEGSKA (reference sequence). The CDR3 sequence is 14 residues long. The sequenced material came from PBMCs or a T cell subset sorted from them (not recorded which). The sequence derives from an adult woman who had mild COVID-19 (a few samples of this study predate the infection). Cell type and time point are not known. J is TRBJ1-1 and V is TRBV20-1, with TRBD1 matching 10 bases. The CDR3 region is CSASGTGANTEAFF. The CDR3 nucleotides read TGCAGTGCTAGTGGGACAGGGGCGAACACTGAAGCTTTCTTT.